This T cell receptor (beta chain) derives from a study of blood T cell repertoires in COVID-19. Produced via immunoSEQ multiplex PCR; TCRdb's table is partial and in-frame only. The sample records more than 150,000 clones, about nine tenths being singletons. Germline trimming cut 3 bases from V and 4 bases from J; bases unmatched to any gene: 8. The germline V gene encodes CDR1 KGHSH and CDR2 LQKENI. This CDR3 is 15 amino acids long. The TCR originated in a man between 65 and 79 years old with active or convalescent COVID-19. Material: peripheral blood. The J gene is TRBJ1-2, the V gene TRBV18, with TRBD1 identical over 7 bases. The CDR3 sequence is CASSPQTGSGYGYTF. The DNA for the CDR3 is TGTGCCAGCTCACCCCAGACAGGGAGTGGCTATGGCTACACCTTC.